These 22 T cell receptor beta chains were all obtained from the same sample, sequenced in a study of T cell repertoires in cytomegalovirus infection (dated by TCRdb to the late 2010s). Sequencer: Illumina HiSeq 1500. TCRdb reworked the public reads: Q25 trimming with fastp, MiXCR clone assembly, productive beta chains retained. Identical CDR3 protein sequences are pooled into one entry, listed with their most common genes and DNA. The sample table shows fewer than 300,000 distinct CDR3 sequences, and about 25% are seen once. About 14% of the sample comes from the top ten. The sequencing input was PBMCs. The receptors here all came from a human donor in good health (CMV status not recorded). Some clones in this sample may be carry-over from other donors' samples.

This clonotype was seen many times. The chain uses TRBV28 and TRBJ2-7, with 9 bases fitting TRBD2. The CDR3 covers 15 residues. V lost 6 bases, J lost 4 bases, and 10 bases stayed unmatched. Germline loops: CDR1 MDHEN, CDR2 SYDVKM. The CDR3 is CASSSVAGVSYEQYF. The CDR3 DNA sequence: TGTGCCAGCAGCTCAGTAGCGGGAGTTAGTTACGAGCAGTACTTC.

The rearrangement uses TRBV27 and TRBJ1-2; TRBD1 might be the D (5 bases). The CDR3 is made up of 14 amino acids. The V end lost 6 bases, the J end lost 2 bases, and 13 bases lay between the germline ends. The germline V gene encodes CDR1 MNHEY and CDR2 SMNVEV (reference sequence). CDR3 nucleotide sequence: TGTGCCAGCAGGTATCAGGGAAAGAACTATGGCTACACCTTC. Its protein product is CASRYQGKNYGYTF.

Ten or more counts support this clonotype. V usage is TRBV7-2 and J usage is TRBJ2-1; TRBD2 matches 8 bases. Germline lookup yields CDR1 SGHTA and CDR2 FQGNSA. Trimming at V came to 1 base and at J to 13 bases, leaving 9 bases not matched to a gene. This CDR3 contains 14 residues. The CDR3 region is CASSLDPSGSEQFF. The CDR3, as DNA: TGTGCCAGCAGCTTAGACCCTAGCGGGTCCGAACAGTTCTTC.

This clonotype has ten or more counts. This sequence joins TRBV7-6 and TRBJ1-1, with unresolved D. Germline values: CDR1 SGHVS, CDR2 FNYEAQ. V lost 0 bases, J lost 0 bases, and 5 bases lay in between. There are 14 residues in the CDR3. This CDR3 is CASSLAQLNTEAFF. Here the CDR3 DNA reads TGTGCCAGCAGCTTAGCACAGCTGAACACTGAAGCTTTCTTT.

The chain recombines TRBV20-1 with TRBJ2-5; TRBD2 matches at 8 bases. The V gene's germline CDR1 is DFQATT and CDR2 SNEGSKA (reference sequence). Trimming removed 6 bases from V and 5 bases from J; junction bases left unmatched: 8. The CDR3 covers 13 residues. The CDR3, as DNA: TGCAGTGCGATTAGCGGGATTAGTGAGACCCAGTACTTC. Protein product: CSAISGISETQYF.

The V gene is TRBV27, the J gene TRBJ2-5; D might be TRBD1 (6 bases). CDR1 is MNHEY, CDR2 SMNVEV, per germline (reference sequence). V shed 5 bases and J shed 5 bases, with 21 bases lying between them. The CDR3 extends over 16 amino acids. CDR3 DNA sequence: TGTGCCAGCAGTCCCCAACAGGGCCGGGGAATGGAGACCCAGTACTTC. It yields the protein CASSPQQGRGMETQYF.

This clonotype came up a few times. The chain employs TRBV30 and TRBJ2-3; D uncertain. The germline gives CDR1 GTSNPN, CDR2 SVGIG (reference sequence). The CDR3 loop spans 12 amino acids. V lost 4 bases and J 2 bases, leaving 7 bases between the germline ends. CDR3 region: CAWKLNTDTQYF. CDR3 nucleotide sequence: TGTGCCTGGAAACTGAACACAGATACGCAGTATTTT.

This chain connects TRBV6-2 or TRBV6-3 to TRBJ2-7, with a tentative D call TRBD2 (5 bases). Trimming removed 5 bases at V and 6 bases at J, with 23 bases between. The CDR3 runs to 16 residues. Looked up from germline, CDR1 is MNHEY and CDR2 is SVGEGT. The CDR3 region is CASSTLERLPTLEQYF. In DNA, the CDR3 is TGTGCCAGCAGTACCTTAGAAAGACTACCAACCCTCGAGCAGTACTTC.

In this sample, this clonotype turned up once. The CDR3 protein is CASSDPGQTTGELFF. The DNA of the CDR3 is TGTGCCAGCAGTGACCCCGGACAGACCACCGGGGAGCTGTTTTTT. The chain carries TRBV25-1 and TRBJ2-2, with D perhaps matching TRBD1 (6 bases). The CDR3 spans 15 residues. Trimming removed 3 bases at V and 4 bases at J, with 12 bases between. The germline gives CDR1 MGHDK, CDR2 SYGVNS.

V gene TRBV20-1 combines with J gene TRBJ1-2; 9 bases align to TRBD1. CDR1 DFQATT and CDR2 SNEGSKA come from the germline V gene (reference sequence). J was trimmed by 5 bases and V by 8 bases; bases with no gene match: 9. The CDR3 is made up of 13 amino acids. The CDR3 bases are TGCAGTTCGGAGGGACAGGGCAATTATGGCTACACCTTC. This translates into CSSEGQGNYGYTF.

The J gene is TRBJ2-3, the V gene TRBV10-3, with 7 positions matching TRBD2. Germline trimming cut 6 bases from V and 0 bases from J; bases unmatched to any gene: 9. Germline V CDR1 and CDR2: ENHRY, SYGVKD. The CDR3 contains 16 residues. The CDR3 DNA follows: TGTGCCATCAGGGCGGGGGAGCCGCTAAGCACAGATACGCAGTATTTT. Amino acids: CAIRAGEPLSTDTQYF.

This clonotype was counted at least ten times. The CDR3 DNA is TGTGCCACCAGTGACCCGGGACGGCCTTTGGACGAGCAGTACTTC. Protein: CATSDPGRPLDEQYF. The gene calls are TRBV24-1 and TRBJ2-7; the D gene could be TRBD1 or TRBD2 (5 bases each). Germline CDR1 KGHDR, CDR2 SFDVKD. Trimming stripped 4 bases from V and 5 bases from J, with 17 bases between. CDR3 size: 15 residues.

This clonotype was counted ten times or more. V is TRBV7-8 and J is TRBJ1-5, with D perhaps matching TRBD1 (6 bases). From germline, CDR1 is SGHVS and CDR2 FQNEAQ. This CDR3 comprises 16 residues. V gave up 1 base and J gave up 7 bases, with 17 bases separating them. CDR3 nucleotides: TGTGCCAGCAGCTTAGGCAGGGGCTACTCGGGGCAGCCCCAGCATTTT. It is translated as CASSLGRGYSGQPQHF.

The gene calls are TRBV6-5 and TRBJ2-7; 9 bases map to TRBD1. Germline CDR1 MNHEY, CDR2 SVGAGI. V was clipped by 6 bases and J by 2 bases; unmatched bases: 14. The CDR3 runs 17 residues. CDR3 region: CASSRRQGGMAPYEQYF. The CDR3 nucleotides read TGTGCCAGCAGCCGACGACAGGGGGGAATGGCACCCTACGAGCAGTACTTC.

In this sample, this clonotype turned up many times. The CDR3 sequence: CASSSGLAGGVEQFF. The CDR3 DNA reads as TGTGCCAGCAGCTCGGGACTAGCGGGAGGGGTTGAGCAGTTCTTC. The genes are TRBV7-2 and TRBJ2-1; 16 bases are a match to TRBD2. With V trimmed by 4 bases and J by 9 bases, 3 bases remained unmatched. CDR1 is SGHTA and CDR2 is FQGNSA in the germline V gene. The CDR3 is 15 amino acids. Together with reference TRBV7-2 and TRBJ2-1, the CDR3 gives the full variable domain: GAGVSQSPSNKVTEKGKDVELRCDPISGHTALYWYRQSLGQGLEFLIYFQGNSAPDKSGLPSDRFSAERTGGSVSTLTIQRTQQEDSAVYLCASSSGLAGGVEQFFGPGTRLTVL.

This clonotype has just a few counts. The CDR3 loop reads CASSLAAARGYTF. Written as DNA, the CDR3 is TGTGCCAGCAGTTTGGCGGCAGCTCGTGGCTACACCTTC. This chain connects TRBV28 to TRBJ1-2, with D unresolved. Trimming removed 3 bases at V and 7 bases at J, with 12 bases between. Germline CDR1 reads MDHEN; CDR2 reads SYDVKM. The CDR3 runs to 13 residues.

The chain uses TRBV28 and TRBJ1-4, with D tentatively TRBD1 (6 bases). V was trimmed by 1 base and J by 3 bases, leaving 9 bases between them. The CDR3 consists of 15 residues. The germline V gene has CDR1 MDHEN and CDR2 SYDVKM. CDR3 loop: CASSLSGQPNEKLFF. CDR3 nucleotide sequence: TGTGCCAGCAGTTTATCCGGACAGCCTAATGAAAAACTGTTTTTT.

The V gene is TRBV28, the J gene TRBJ2-2; D is unresolved. The CDR3 extends over 11 amino acids. Per germline, CDR1 MDHEN and CDR2 SYDVKM. V lost 5 bases, J lost 6 bases, and 4 bases lay in between. CDR3 protein: CASSNAGELFF. The CDR3 DNA reads as TGTGCCAGCAGTAATGCCGGGGAGCTGTTTTTT.

This clonotype was observed a few times. The chain couples TRBV2 to TRBJ2-5; the match to TRBD1 covers 7 bases. The CDR3 is made up of 13 amino acids. Trimming at V came to 7 bases and at J to 4 bases, leaving 6 bases not matched to a gene. Germline CDR1 is SNHLY and CDR2 is FYNNEI. DNA for the CDR3: TGTGCCAGCATTCGAGGGGGCGGAGAGACCCAGTACTTC. Translation: CASIRGGGETQYF.

This clonotype has just a few counts. The chain joins TRBV20-1 to TRBJ1-3, with D hard to call. Germline V gene lookup returns CDR1 DFQATT and CDR2 SNEGSKA (reference sequence). This CDR3 region has 13 residues. Trimming cost V 6 bases and J 4 bases, with 13 bases left between them. CDR3 sequence reads: CSAQASSGNTIYF. The DNA for the CDR3 is TGCAGTGCCCAAGCCTCCTCGGGAAACACCATATATTTT.

The CDR3 nucleotides are TGTGCCAGCAGCCAACGCAAAGGCAGCTCAACCACAGATACGCAGTATTTT. Amino acid sequence: CASSQRKGSSTTDTQYF. The rearrangement uses TRBV14 and TRBJ2-3; no firm D call. The CDR3 spans 17 residues. Germline CDR1 is SGHDN and CDR2 is FVKESK. The germline V and J ends were trimmed by 2 bases and 2 bases, with 17 bases remaining between them.

The rearrangement uses TRBV29-1 and TRBJ2-1, with 8 bases aligning to TRBD2. Unmatched junction bases numbered 12, after V lost 3 bases and J lost 5 bases. There are 16 residues in the CDR3. CDR1 is SQVTM and CDR2 is ANQGSEA in the germline V gene. CDR3 coding DNA: TGCAGCGTTGACTCCCGGGGGGGCTATACAAACAATGAGCAGTTCTTC. Amino acid sequence: CSVDSRGGYTNNEQFF.